This T cell receptor beta chain was retrieved from a study of shared clonotypes between healthy human individuals. Turning to the study itself: CD4 naive and memory got three plates each, CD8 naive two, CD8 memory one. Findings of the study overall: Between a few donors, naive CD4 clonotypes were shared at a level of about 5%. The study generally estimated greater richness for naive than memory subsets.

The germline gives CDR1 LGHNA, CDR2 YSLEER. Trimming cost V 0 bases and J 5 bases; bases outside gene matches: 10. The CDR3 length is 16 residues. An approximately 180 ng quantity of DNA, approximately 29,000 T cell genomes, went into the sorted-subset replicate PCRs. The data were produced by immunoSEQ multiplex PCR, yet TCRdb's version contains in-frame clones alone and is incomplete. Altogether about 1.4 million clones are present, more than 95% being singletons, with the ten largest covering about 1%. Remarks on this clone: Its target is not known.

Sequencing was performed on naive CD4+ T cells sorted from blood. Regarding subset: CD45RA+ positively selected. The origin of this receptor is a young man in good health. V gene TRBV4-3 combines with J gene TRBJ2-7; 7 positions agree with TRBD2. CDR3 bases: TGCGCCAGCAGCCAAGATCGGGGCGGGGGAGGACACGAGCAGTACTTC. Translating it yields CASSQDRGGGGHEQYF.